The 2 T cell receptor beta chains presented below share a single source sample, sequenced in a study of shared clonotypes between healthy human individuals. TCRdb keeps only in-frame clones here, not all; method: immunoSEQ multiplex PCR. The sample lists 850,000 to 1,100,000 clones; about 80% were seen once. The sequencing input was memory CD4+ T cells from PBMCs. Subset here: CD45RA-negative fraction. The receptors come from a man between 18 and 29 years old in good health. Some clones in this sample may be carry-over from other donors' samples.

The chain combines TRBV27 with TRBJ1-2; TRBD1 aligns across 7 bases. The trim removed 5 bases at V and 3 bases at J, leaving 6 bases unmatched. The CDR3 has 14 amino acids. The germline CDR1 and CDR2 sequences are MNHEY and SMNVEV (reference sequence). CDR3 in amino acids: CASSLQGGDYGYTF. CDR3 DNA sequence: TGTGCCAGCAGTCTCCAGGGGGGAGACTATGGCTACACCTTC.

This clone was recorded a few times. This chain joins TRBV18 and TRBJ1-1; possible D gene TRBD1, 5 bases. The CDR3 is 14 amino acids. The germline V and J ends were trimmed by 3 bases and 2 bases, with 10 bases remaining between them. Germline V lookup: CDR1 KGHSH, CDR2 LQKENI. CDR3 DNA sequence: TGTGCCAGCTCACCGACTTGGGGCAACACTGAAGCTTTCTTT. Translating it yields CASSPTWGNTEAFF.